This T cell receptor beta chain was observed in a study of OX40 agonist ivuxolimab in advanced cancers. About the research overall: A mean age of about 59 years, range roughly 20 to 90, was recorded, and over 65% were male.

The germline V and J ends were trimmed by 2 bases and 8 bases, with 13 bases remaining between them. From germline, CDR1 is SGDLS and CDR2 YYNGEE. There are 14 residues in the CDR3. The data were produced by immunoSEQ multiplex PCR, yet TCRdb's version contains in-frame clones alone and is incomplete. The repertoire consists of 65,000 to 95,000 clones, with about nine tenths occurring once and the leading ten covering 6.2%. This clone was counted only a few times. Antigen unknown. Overall study results and limits: Clonal expansion from baseline to week 6 occurred in both CD4+ and CD8+ T cells.

The sequence came from an adult with an advanced solid tumor such as melanoma, head and neck, liver or kidney cancer. The chain recombines TRBV9 with TRBJ1-4, with no clear D. The material was CD4+ or CD8+ T cells sorted from blood, obtained in a trial of the OX40 agonist ivuxolimab. In nucleotides, the CDR3 is TGTGCCAGCAGCGTGGGGTTATCGGGCGAAAAACTGTTTTTT. Its translation is CASSVGLSGEKLFF.